The entry below gives a single T cell receptor (beta chain) sequence along with its context. Methods used by the authors: Quantification of nucleated cells was approximated via reference gene primer amplification. The assay was immunoSEQ multiplex PCR, and TCRdb's table has in-frame clones only and misses some. V and J calls and clone size are those listed in that table; D and trimming were worked out from the DNA. This sample carries 99,000 or so clones, about four fifths of them seen once, and the ten largest clones take 7.5% to 10%. This sample is drawn from a study of blood T cell repertoires in COVID-19. About the research overall: The United States, Italy and Spain provided the acute and convalescent COVID-19 samples. T cells, B-cell-depleted T cells, or PBMCs supplied cDNA or gDNA.

V was cut by 3 bases and J by 2 bases, with 11 bases left in between. Germline CDR1 KGHSH, CDR2 LQKENI. The CDR3 spans 15 residues. The source material was peripheral blood. This TCR was recovered from a woman in her sixties or seventies with acute or convalescent COVID-19. The chain is built from TRBV18 and TRBJ2-1; the D is unclear. DNA of the CDR3: TGTGCCAGCTCACCTCCGGTTCGTCCCTACAATGAGCAGTTCTTC. Its protein product is CASSPPVRPYNEQFF.